These T cell receptor beta chains were read from a single sample in a study of shared clonotypes between healthy human individuals. TCRdb keeps only in-frame clones here, not all; method: immunoSEQ multiplex PCR. The data show around 1.4 million clones, just under 99% seen once. Input material: naive CD4+ T cells sorted from blood. These receptors were collected from a man aged 25-40 years in good health. The CDR3 runs from the conserved cysteine through the conserved F or W. A D gene is named only where the DNA matches it firmly. Clone sizes are given selectively: once, few, many, or a class where the clone is expanded.

v_gene,len,d_gene,j_gene,abundance,CDR3aa,CDR3nt
TRBV7-2,14,NA,TRBJ2-2,NA,CASSSSSVAGELFF,TGTGCCAGCAGCTCATCTAGCGTAGCCGGGGAGCTGTTTTTT
TRBV9,14,NA,TRBJ1-4,NA,CASSVGFDNEKLFF,TGTGCCAGCAGCGTAGGGTTTGATAATGAAAAACTGTTTTTT
TRBV7-9,16,TRBD2,TRBJ2-3,NA,CASSSLRSGTYGTQYF,TGTGCCAGCAGCTCCCTGAGGAGCGGGACCTACGGTACGCAGTATTTT
TRBV19,14,NA,TRBJ2-5,NA,CASSMNSGQETQYF,TGTGCCAGTAGTATGAATTCGGGCCAAGAGACCCAGTACTTC
TRBV5-5,15,TRBD2,TRBJ2-1,NA,CASSFLADAYNEQFF,TGTGCCAGCAGCTTTCTAGCGGACGCCTACAATGAGCAGTTCTTC
TRBV9,16,NA,TRBJ1-3,NA,CASSVATTLSGNTIYF,TGTGCCAGCAGCGTAGCGACAACACTCTCTGGAAACACCATATATTTT
TRBV7-3,15,TRBD2,TRBJ2-5,NA,CASSLTGLAGETQYF,TGTGCCAGCAGCCTTACCGGACTAGCGGGGGAGACCCAGTACTTC
TRBV11-2,19,TRBD2,TRBJ2-3,once,CASSRRLAGALPSTDTQYF,TGTGCCAGCAGCAGACGACTAGCGGGAGCGTTACCCAGCACAGATACGCAGTATTTT
TRBV27,14,TRBD1,TRBJ2-7,NA,CASSVTGAYYEQYF,TGTGCCAGCAGTGTGACAGGGGCTTACTACGAGCAGTACTTC
TRBV14,13,NA,TRBJ1-1,NA,CASSQGFLHEAFF,TGTGCCAGCAGCCAAGGTTTTCTCCATGAAGCTTTCTTT
TRBV5-4,16,TRBD2,TRBJ2-2,NA,CASSFGLAGGGGELFF,TGTGCCAGCAGCTTCGGACTAGCGGGAGGTGGCGGGGAGCTGTTTTTT
TRBV19,13,NA,TRBJ2-3,NA,CASNRRSLDTQYF,TGTGCCAGTAACCGGAGAAGCCTAGATACGCAGTATTTT
TRBV7-7,15,TRBD1,TRBJ2-7,NA,CASSQGQGVSYEQYF,TGTGCCAGCAGCCAGGGACAGGGGGTTTCCTACGAGCAGTACTTC
TRBV19,12,NA,TRBJ1-2,NA,CATQGANYGYTF,TGTGCCACCCAAGGTGCTAACTATGGCTACACCTTC
TRBV19,15,TRBD1,TRBJ2-1,once,CASSRQGSSYNEQFF,TGTGCCAGTAGTAGACAGGGTAGTTCCTACAATGAGCAGTTCTTC
TRBV28,15,NA,TRBJ1-5,NA,CASSSISRSYQPQHF,TGTGCCAGCAGTTCCATTAGTCGGAGCTATCAGCCCCAGCATTTT
TRBV11-2,18,NA,TRBJ2-3,once,CASSLDPPGSIGTDTQYF,TGTGCCAGCAGCTTAGATCCCCCCGGGAGCATTGGCACAGATACGCAGTATTTT
TRBV18,16,NA,TRBJ2-3,NA,CASSPLSRGSADTQYF,TGTGCCAGCTCACCATTGTCCAGGGGATCTGCAGATACGCAGTATTTT
TRBV6-1,15,TRBD2,TRBJ2-3,NA,CASASTSGFTDTQYF,TGTGCCAGCGCGTCGACTAGCGGCTTCACAGATACGCAGTATTTT
TRBV19,15,NA,TRBJ2-7,NA,CASSIWGSDPYEQYF,TGTGCCAGTAGTATTTGGGGTTCAGATCCCTACGAGCAGTACTTC
TRBV6-5,14,NA,TRBJ2-7,NA,CASSPRPAGYEQYF,TGTGCCAGCAGCCCCCGACCCGCGGGATACGAGCAGTACTTC
TRBV19,16,NA,TRBJ2-5,NA,CASSIEGVSLQETQYF,TGTGCCAGTAGTATAGAGGGAGTTAGTCTCCAAGAGACCCAGTACTTC
TRBV11-3,12,NA,TRBJ2-5,NA,CASSLTSETQYF,TGTGCCAGCAGCTTAACTTCGGAGACCCAGTACTTC
TRBV18,14,NA,TRBJ2-6,NA,CASSPLESYSVLTF,TGTGCCAGCTCACCACTTGAAAGTTATTCCGTCCTGACTTTC
TRBV5-6,14,NA,TRBJ1-1,NA,CASSPLQGLTEAFF,TGTGCCAGCAGCCCCCTCCAGGGTCTCACTGAAGCTTTCTTT
TRBV7-9,13,NA,TRBJ2-7,NA,CASSLGGNYEQYF,TGTGCCAGCAGCTTAGGTGGCAACTACGAGCAGTACTTC
TRBV6-5,13,TRBD2,TRBJ2-7,NA,CASKTSGSGEQYF,TGTGCCAGCAAGACTAGCGGGAGTGGTGAGCAGTACTTC
TRBV18,16,NA,TRBJ2-1,NA,CASSPRTTLLYNEQFF,TGTGCCAGCTCCCCGAGGACCACCTTACTCTACAATGAGCAGTTCTTC
TRBV7-9,14,NA,TRBJ1-4,NA,CASSLIPTNEKLFF,TGTGCCAGCAGCTTGATCCCAACTAATGAAAAACTGTTTTTT
TRBV5-1,13,NA,TRBJ2-5,NA,CASSLEGLETQYF,TGCGCCAGCAGCTTGGAGGGACTAGAGACCCAGTACTTC
TRBV5-6,15,TRBD2,TRBJ2-1,once,CASSEGLARSNEQFF,TGTGCCAGCAGCGAGGGACTAGCGAGGAGCAATGAGCAGTTCTTC
TRBV11-3,14,NA,TRBJ2-7,NA,CASSPRGSTYEQYF,TGTGCCAGCAGCCCCCGGGGGTCTACCTACGAGCAGTACTTC
TRBV6-6,14,NA,TRBJ2-7,NA,CASSAHSGPYEQYF,TGTGCCAGCAGTGCGCACTCGGGCCCTTACGAGCAGTACTTC
TRBV7-2,14,NA,TRBJ1-1,NA,CATSPGPLNTEAFF,TGTGCTACGTCTCCGGGCCCACTTAACACTGAAGCTTTCTTT
TRBV4-2,16,NA,TRBJ2-1,NA,CASSQEAGADWGGQFF,TGTGCCAGCAGCCAAGAAGCAGGGGCAGACTGGGGCGGGCAGTTCTTC
TRBV28,15,NA,TRBJ2-3,NA,CASSLKGAVTDTQYF,TGTGCCAGCAGTTTGAAGGGCGCCGTCACAGATACGCAGTATTTT
TRBV29-1,14,TRBD2,TRBJ2-3,NA,CSVGTSGIEDTQYF,TGCAGCGTTGGGACTAGCGGGATTGAAGATACGCAGTATTTT